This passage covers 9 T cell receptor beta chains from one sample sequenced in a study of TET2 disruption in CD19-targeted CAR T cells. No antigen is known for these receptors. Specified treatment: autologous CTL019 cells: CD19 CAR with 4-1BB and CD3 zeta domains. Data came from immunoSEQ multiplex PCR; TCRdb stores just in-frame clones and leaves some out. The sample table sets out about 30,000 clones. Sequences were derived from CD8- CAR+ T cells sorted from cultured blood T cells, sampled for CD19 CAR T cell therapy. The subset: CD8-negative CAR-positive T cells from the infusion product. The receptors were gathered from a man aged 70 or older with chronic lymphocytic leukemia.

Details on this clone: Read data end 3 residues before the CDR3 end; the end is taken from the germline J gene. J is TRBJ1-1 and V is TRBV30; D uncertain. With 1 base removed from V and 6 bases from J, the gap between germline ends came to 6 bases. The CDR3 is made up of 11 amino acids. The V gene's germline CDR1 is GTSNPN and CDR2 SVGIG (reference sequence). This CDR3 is CAWSEASEAFF. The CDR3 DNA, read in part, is TGTGCCTGGAGTGAGGCATCTGAA. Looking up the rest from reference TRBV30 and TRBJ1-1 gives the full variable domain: SQTIHQWPATLVQPVGSPLSLECTVEGTSNPNLYWYRQAAGRGLQLLFYSVGIGQISSEVPQNLSASRPQDRQFILSSKKLLLSDSGFYLCAWSEASEAFFGQGTRLTVV.

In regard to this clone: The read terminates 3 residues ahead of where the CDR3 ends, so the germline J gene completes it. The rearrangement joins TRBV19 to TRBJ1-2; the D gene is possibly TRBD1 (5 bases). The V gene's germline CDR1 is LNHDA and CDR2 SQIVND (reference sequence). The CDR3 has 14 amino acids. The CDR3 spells CASSTQWGVNDYTF. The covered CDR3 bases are TGTGCCAGTAGTACCCAATGGGGGGTCAATGAC. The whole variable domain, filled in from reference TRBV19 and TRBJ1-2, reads DGGITQSPKYLFRKEGQNVTLSCEQNLNHDAMYWYRQDPGQGLRLIYYSQIVNDFQKGDIAEGYSVSREKKESFPLTVTSAQKNPTAFYLCASSTQWGVNDYTFGSGTRLTVV.

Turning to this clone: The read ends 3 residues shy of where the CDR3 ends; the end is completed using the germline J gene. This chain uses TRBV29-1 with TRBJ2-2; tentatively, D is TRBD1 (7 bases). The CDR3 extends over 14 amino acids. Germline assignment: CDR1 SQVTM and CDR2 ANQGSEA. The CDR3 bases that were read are TGCAGCGTTGGGGGCGTAGGGGGGACAGAAAAG. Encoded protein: CSVGGVGGTEK. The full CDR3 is CSVGGVGGTEKLFF.

The covered CDR3 bases are TGTGCCAGCAGTCGTAGCGGGGGGGCCCGAAGCACTGAG. Protein product: CASSRSGGARSTE. The whole CDR3 region reads CASSRSGGARSTEQFF. This sequence joins TRBV6-2 or TRBV6-3 and TRBJ2-1, with 11 positions matching TRBD2. The CDR3 end falls 3 residues outside the read, so it is completed with the germline J gene. Germline CDR1 reads MNHEY; CDR2 reads SVGEGT. V was clipped by 5 bases and J by 9 bases; unmatched bases: 12. The CDR3 runs to 16 residues.

CDR3 residues: CASSLRLAGTTDTQYF. Partial CDR3 DNA: TGTGCCAGCAGCTTGAGGCTAGCGGGGACCACAGATACG. The genes are TRBV5-4 and TRBJ2-3, with 9 bases matching TRBD2. The CDR3 end lies 3 residues beyond the end of the read and is filled in from the germline J gene. Germline CDR1 is SGHNT and CDR2 is YYREEE (reference sequence). The CDR3 totals 16 residues. With 1 base clipped from V and 2 bases from J, the junction kept 5 bases outside the gene matches. Full variable domain (missing parts from reference TRBV5-4 and TRBJ2-3): ETGVTQSPTHLIKTRGQQVTLRCSSQSGHNTVSWYQQALGQGPQFIFQYYREEENGRGNFPPRFSGLQFPNYSSELNVNALELDDSALYLCASSLRLAGTTDTQYFGPGTRLTVL.

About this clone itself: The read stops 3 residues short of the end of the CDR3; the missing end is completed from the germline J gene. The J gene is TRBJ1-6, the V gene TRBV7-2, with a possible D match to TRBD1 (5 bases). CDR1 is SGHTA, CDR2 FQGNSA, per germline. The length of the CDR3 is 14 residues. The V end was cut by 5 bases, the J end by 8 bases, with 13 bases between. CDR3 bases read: TGTGCCAGCAGCCCCGGGGCGGGGTATTCACCC. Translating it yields CASSPGAGYSP. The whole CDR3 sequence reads CASSPGAGYSPLHF.

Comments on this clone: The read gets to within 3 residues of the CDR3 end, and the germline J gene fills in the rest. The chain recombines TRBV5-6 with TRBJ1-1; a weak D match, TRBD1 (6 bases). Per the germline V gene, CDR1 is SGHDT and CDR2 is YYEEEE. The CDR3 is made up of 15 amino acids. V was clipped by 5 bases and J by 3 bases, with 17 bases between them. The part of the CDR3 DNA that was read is TGTGCCAGCAGTTCCTACGGGGGGGCGGACACTGAA. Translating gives CASSSYGGADTE. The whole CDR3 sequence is CASSSYGGADTEAFF.

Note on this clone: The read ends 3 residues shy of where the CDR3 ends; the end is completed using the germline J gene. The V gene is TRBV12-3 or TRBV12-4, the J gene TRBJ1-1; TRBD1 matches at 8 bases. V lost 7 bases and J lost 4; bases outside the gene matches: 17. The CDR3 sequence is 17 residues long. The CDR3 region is CASILQGGRGLGTEAFF. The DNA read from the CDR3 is TGTGCCAGCATCCTACAGGGGGGTCGTGGTCTGGGCACTGAA.

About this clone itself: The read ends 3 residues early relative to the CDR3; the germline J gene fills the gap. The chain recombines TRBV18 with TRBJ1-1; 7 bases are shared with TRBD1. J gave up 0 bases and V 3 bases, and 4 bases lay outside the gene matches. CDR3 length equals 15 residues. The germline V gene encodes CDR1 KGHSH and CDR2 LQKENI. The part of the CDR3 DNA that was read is TGTGCCAGCTCACCTGAAGGACAGGTGAACACTGAA. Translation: CASSPEGQVNTE. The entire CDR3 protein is CASSPEGQVNTEAFF.